The 30 T cell receptor beta chains presented below share a single source sample, sequenced in a study of cytomegalovirus exposure and HLA in healthy donors. A multiplex PCR was run with 60 Vbeta primers and 13 Jbeta primers. Assay used: immunoSEQ multiplex PCR; TCRdb lists only in-frame clones, some missing. This table has about 130,000 clones, less than 85% appearing once. Sequencing was carried out using PBMCs. The source is a young man in good health and CMV-seropositive.

The chain is built from TRBV5-4 and TRBJ1-2; D perhaps matches TRBD1 (6 bases). Germline V CDR1 and CDR2: SGHNT, YYREEE (reference sequence). This CDR3 spans 17 amino acids. The V and J ends lost 3 bases and 4 bases respectively, with 22 bases between them. Written as DNA, the CDR3 is TGTGCCAGCAGCTCTCCCGCCCGGACAGCCAAAAGCTATGGCTACACCTTC. This codes for CASSSPARTAKSYGYTF.

This clone is a singleton in its sample. This chain connects TRBV27 to TRBJ1-2; D is possibly TRBD1 (5 bases). Germline lookup yields CDR1 MNHEY and CDR2 SMNVEV (reference sequence). The CDR3 covers 13 residues. Trimming left V 5 bases short and J 4 bases short, with 11 bases between. CDR3 protein: CASSPQGFYGYTF. CDR3 nucleotides: TGTGCCAGCAGTCCTCAGGGCTTCTATGGCTACACCTTC.

In DNA form, the CDR3 reads TGCGCCAGCAGTGAATTGGGGGGTAGAAGCACAGATACGCAGTATTTT. Translating it yields CASSELGGRSTDTQYF. This rearrangement joins TRBV10-2 to TRBJ2-3; D might be TRBD2 (6 bases). The CDR3 runs to 16 residues. The V gene lost 3 bases and the J gene lost 0 bases, with 13 bases spanning the gap. In germline, CDR1 is WSHSY, CDR2 SAAADI.

The chain is built from TRBV6-5 and TRBJ2-7; 7 bases line up with TRBD1. The CDR3 is made up of 14 amino acids. V dropped 8 bases and J dropped 2; count of bases not matched to a gene: 9. CDR1 is MNHEY and CDR2 is SVGAGI in the germline V gene. The CDR3 protein is CASALGTATYEQYF. CDR3 DNA sequence: TGTGCCAGCGCCCTCGGGACAGCTACCTACGAGCAGTACTTC.

This clone was picked up a small number of times. This chain connects TRBV5-1 to TRBJ2-1, with 7 bases aligning to TRBD2. CDR1 is SGHRS and CDR2 is YFSETQ in the germline V gene. The CDR3 sequence is 15 residues long. Trimming cost V 2 bases and J 0 bases; bases outside gene matches: 2. The DNA for the CDR3 is TGCGCCAGCAGCTTACTAGCGTTCTCCTACAATGAGCAGTTCTTC. Residues: CASSLLAFSYNEQFF.

The rearrangement joins TRBV5-1 to TRBJ1-3; the D gene is possibly TRBD1 (5 bases). The CDR3 length is 15 residues. Germline CDR1 is SGHRS and CDR2 is YFSETQ. V gave up 0 bases and J gave up 2 bases, with 9 bases separating them. The CDR3 loop reads CASSLDRGAGNTIYF. The CDR3 nucleotides are TGCGCCAGCAGCTTGGATCGGGGGGCTGGAAACACCATATATTTT.

The chain recombines TRBV29-1 with TRBJ1-4; TRBD1 is a possible D gene (5 bases). The CDR3 totals 13 residues. V gave up 4 bases and J gave up 8 bases, with 14 bases separating them. Per the germline V gene, CDR1 is SQVTM and CDR2 is ANQGSEA. The CDR3 DNA reads TGCAGCGTTGGACGGGGGATAAACGAAAAACTGTTTTTT. This gives the protein CSVGRGINEKLFF.

The J gene is TRBJ2-7, the V gene TRBV5-8, with D tentatively TRBD1 (5 bases). Germline V gene lookup returns CDR1 SGHTS and CDR2 YDEGEE. Trimming took 4 bases from V and 0 from J, leaving 14 bases between them. This CDR3 region has 15 residues. The CDR3 sequence is CASSPLGLGSYEQYF. In nucleotides, the CDR3 is TGTGCCAGCAGCCCCCTGGGGCTGGGCTCCTACGAGCAGTACTTC.

V and J are TRBV6-5 and TRBJ2-7; TRBD1 aligns across 9 bases. Unmatched junction bases numbered 4, after V lost 6 bases and J lost 4 bases. The germline V gene encodes CDR1 MNHEY and CDR2 SVGAGI. CDR3 length: 13 residues. CDR3 protein: CASSLGQGYEQYF. The CDR3 nucleotides are TGTGCCAGCAGCCTGGGACAGGGTTACGAGCAGTACTTC.

This clone has just one count. The V and J genes are TRBV4-1 and TRBJ1-4; 8 bases align to TRBD1. J gave up 7 bases and V 3 bases, and 7 bases lay outside the gene matches. CDR1 MGHRA and CDR2 YSYEKL come from the germline V gene. There are 15 residues in the CDR3. The CDR3, as DNA: TGCGCCAGCAGCCACAGCAGGGGGCTCGCTGAAAAACTGTTTTTT. As protein: CASSHSRGLAEKLFF.

The chain carries TRBV5-6 and TRBJ2-2; TRBD2 agrees at 14 bases. The CDR3 totals 15 residues. Trimming cost V 4 bases and J 8 bases; bases outside gene matches: 4. Germline values: CDR1 SGHDT, CDR2 YYEEEE. Written as DNA, the CDR3 is TGTGCCAGCAGCCTAGGACTAGCGGGAGGAGGGGAGCTGTTTTTT. Translated: CASSLGLAGGGELFF.

The chain couples TRBV6-6 to TRBJ1-4; D unresolved. The CDR3 has 12 amino acids. CDR1 MNHNY and CDR2 SVGAGI come from the germline V gene (reference sequence). V was shortened by 5 bases and J by 3 bases, with 4 bases between the two germline ends. CDR3 DNA sequence: TGTGCCAGCAGTGCGCCTAATGAAAAACTGTTTTTT. It yields the protein CASSAPNEKLFF.

About this clone itself: At one end the junction does not follow the germline gene, possibly because of a read error. The V gene is TRBV28, the J gene TRBJ2-7; tentatively, D is TRBD2 (5 bases). Germline assignment: CDR1 MDHEN and CDR2 SYDVKM. This CDR3 is 16 amino acids long. The CDR3: CASHSGLPGIQPVDRF. The DNA of the CDR3 is TGTGCCAGCCATTCCGGACTCCCCGGAATTCAGCCTGTCGATCGCTTC.

The chain uses TRBV27 and TRBJ2-3; the D is unclear. The CDR3 is 14 amino acids. The germline V gene has CDR1 MNHEY and CDR2 SMNVEV (reference sequence). Trimming cost V 4 bases and J 0 bases, with 8 bases left between them. CDR3 in amino acids: CASSSQDSTDTQYF. DNA for the CDR3: TGTGCCAGCAGTTCTCAGGATAGCACAGATACGCAGTATTTT.

This clone showed up just once. V gene TRBV4-1 combines with J gene TRBJ1-5; 7 bases agree with TRBD1. From germline, CDR1 is MGHRA and CDR2 YSYEKL. After removal of 2 bases from V and 7 bases from J, the junction contained 5 bases not matched to a gene. The CDR3 is 14 amino acids. CDR3 in DNA: TGCGCCAGCAGCCAACCAGGGGGACGCCAGCCCCAGCATTTT. Protein product: CASSQPGGRQPQHF.

The V call is TRBV18, the J call TRBJ1-4, with D tentatively TRBD1 (5 bases). The CDR3 covers 16 residues. Trimming stripped 2 bases from V and 3 bases from J, with 13 bases between. The germline V gene encodes CDR1 KGHSH and CDR2 LQKENI. The CDR3 spells CASSPTAGQSNEKLFF. Written as DNA, the CDR3 is TGTGCCAGCTCACCAACTGCGGGGCAGTCTAATGAAAAACTGTTTTTT.

This chain connects TRBV27 to TRBJ2-5; 15 nucleotides match TRBD2. The V gene end was trimmed by 4 bases and the J gene end by 4 bases; junction bases not matched to a gene: 4. The CDR3 totals 16 residues. CDR1 MNHEY and CDR2 SMNVEV come from the germline V gene (reference sequence). The CDR3 DNA follows: TGTGCCAGCAGTTCGGGACTAGCGGGAGGAACAGAGACCCAGTACTTC. Translated, it gives CASSSGLAGGTETQYF.

This clone was observed a single time. The CDR3 protein is CAWSADFGKNIQYF. CDR3 nucleotides: TGTGCCTGGAGTGCGGACTTCGGGAAGAACATTCAGTACTTC. This rearrangement joins TRBV30 to TRBJ2-4; possible D gene TRBD2, 5 bases. Germline loops: CDR1 GTSNPN, CDR2 SVGIG (reference sequence). The ends were cut back, 1 base at V and 7 bases at J, with 14 bases in the middle. This CDR3 has 14 residues. Using reference TRBV30 and TRBJ2-4 for the parts outside the CDR3, the full variable domain is SQTIHQWPATLVQPVGSPLSLECTVEGTSNPNLYWYRQAAGRGLQLLFYSVGIGQISSEVPQNLSASRPQDRQFILSSKKLLLSDSGFYLCAWSADFGKNIQYFGAGTRLSVL.

This clone was picked up a small number of times. This chain joins TRBV6-5 and TRBJ1-5; tentative D call: TRBD1 (5 bases). The CDR3 is 14 amino acids. Between the trimmed V and J ends, which lost 4 bases and 3 bases, there was a span of 10 bases. Germline-derived CDR1 and CDR2 are MNHEY and SVGAGI. The CDR3, as DNA: TGTGCCAGCAGTTCTAGACAGTACAATCAGCCCCAGCATTTT. It yields the protein CASSSRQYNQPQHF.

The rearrangement joins TRBV7-3 to TRBJ1-6, with 8 positions matching TRBD1. With V trimmed by 4 bases and J by 8 bases, 7 bases remained unmatched. This CDR3 has 15 residues. Per germline, CDR1 SGHTA and CDR2 FQGTGA. The CDR3 loop reads CASSSSGGAYSPLHF. The CDR3 DNA reads as TGTGCCAGCAGCTCCTCAGGGGGCGCGTATTCACCCCTCCACTTT.

V and J are TRBV6-5 and TRBJ1-2; D is uncertain. V was cut by 0 bases and J by 6 bases, with 5 bases left in between. The germline gives CDR1 MNHEY, CDR2 SVGAGI. CDR3 size: 12 residues. The CDR3 sequence: CASSYSGDGYTF. The CDR3 coding sequence is TGTGCCAGCAGTTACTCCGGAGATGGCTACACCTTC.

A word on this clone: This sample also contains other DNA sequences that code for the same CDR3. The J gene is TRBJ2-5, the V gene TRBV18; possibly TRBD1 for D (5 bases). CDR3 length: 14 residues. Trimming shortened V by 2 bases and J by 3 bases, and 10 bases separated the two germline ends. Looked up from germline, CDR1 is KGHSH and CDR2 is LQKENI. For the CDR3, the DNA is TGTGCCAGCTCACCAGGAACAGGAAAAGAGACCCAGTACTTC. Its translation is CASSPGTGKETQYF. The whole variable domain, filled in from reference TRBV18 and TRBJ2-5, reads NAGVMQNPRHLVRRRGQEARLRCSPMKGHSHVYWYRQLPEEGLKFMVYLQKENIIDESGMPKERFSAEFPKEGPSILRIQQVVRGDSAAYFCASSPGTGKETQYFGPGTRLLVL.

This clone was picked up a small number of times. The rearrangement uses TRBV20-1 and TRBJ2-3; maybe TRBD2 (5 bases). Trimming took 6 bases from V and 14 from J, leaving 12 bases between them. The germline gives CDR1 DFQATT, CDR2 SNEGSKA (reference sequence). This CDR3 comprises 9 residues. The CDR3 DNA follows: TGCAGTGCCGTCGACGGGGTGTATTTT. The encoded protein is CSAVDGVYF.

This clone was detected only once. V is TRBV4-2 and J is TRBJ2-2; D might be TRBD1 (6 bases). V lost 4 bases to trimming and J lost 4 bases, with 13 bases between them. In germline, CDR1 is LGHNA, CDR2 YNFKEQ. The CDR3 runs to 15 residues. In DNA form, the CDR3 reads TGTGCCAGCAGCCGGCAACAGGACAGCACCGGGGAGCTGTTTTTT. Protein product: CASSRQQDSTGELFF.

The chain is built from TRBV29-1 and TRBJ2-5; D is perhaps TRBD2 (6 bases). V dropped 2 bases and J dropped 7 bases, with 14 bases sitting between them. This CDR3 is built from 13 residues. CDR1 and CDR2 from the germline V gene are SQVTM and ANQGSEA. DNA for the CDR3: TGCAGCGTTGAACTCGGCGGGGTGGGGACCCAGTACTTC. Protein sequence: CSVELGGVGTQYF.

About this clone: This specimen includes other DNA sequences encoding the same CDR3. The chain has TRBV6-7 and TRBJ2-7, with TRBD2 as a possible D gene (5 bases). TRBV6-7 is filed as an ORF, its function uncertain. Trimming pared 0 bases from V and 6 bases from J, leaving 12 bases between. There are 14 residues in the CDR3. CDR3: CASSYSGSRGEQYF. DNA for the CDR3: TGTGCCAGCAGTTACTCAGGTAGTCGGGGCGAGCAGTACTTC.

This clone was observed once. The chain carries TRBV6-1 and TRBJ1-5, with D perhaps matching TRBD1 (5 bases). Trimming stripped 0 bases from V and 4 bases from J, with 7 bases between. Germline loops: CDR1 MNHNS, CDR2 SASEGT. The CDR3 totals 14 residues. The CDR3 reads CASSEAGGNQPQHF. CDR3 in DNA: TGTGCCAGCAGTGAAGCGGGGGGAAATCAGCCCCAGCATTTT.

This clone has only a few counts. The V and J genes are TRBV19 and TRBJ2-2; 8 bases line up with TRBD2. Germline V lookup: CDR1 LNHDA, CDR2 SQIVND (reference sequence). The V and J ends lost 8 bases and 1 base, in that order; junction bases with no gene match: 3. The CDR3 contains 14 residues. CDR3 protein: CASGAGGNTGELFF. The CDR3 bases are TGTGCCAGTGGGGCGGGAGGGAACACCGGGGAGCTGTTTTTT.

This rearrangement joins TRBV7-9 to TRBJ2-7; 8 positions agree with TRBD1. Per germline, CDR1 SEHNR and CDR2 FQNEAQ (reference sequence). This CDR3 comprises 15 residues. The trim removed 3 bases at V and 7 bases at J, leaving 11 bases unmatched. CDR3 in amino acids: CASSFTPRGRREQYF. CDR3 nucleotide sequence: TGTGCCAGCAGCTTTACACCCAGGGGGCGACGGGAGCAGTACTTC.

This clone occurred a few times. This chain uses TRBV29-1 with TRBJ2-7; 7 bases align to TRBD1. The CDR3 totals 16 residues. Germline-derived CDR1 and CDR2 are SQVTM and ANQGSEA. V trimming: 1 base; J trimming: 0 bases; junction bases outside the gene matches: 9. In DNA form, the CDR3 reads TGCAGCGTTGAAGTAAGAGACAGGGTGATCTCCTACGAGCAGTACTTC. Amino acids: CSVEVRDRVISYEQYF.